This TCR beta chain was recovered during a study of technical replicates of blood from several donors. Clones were sequenced by immunoSEQ multiplex PCR, and TCRdb holds only the in-frame ones, with some missing. Of nearly 80,000 clones in the sample, about 96% were seen once. CDR3 length equals 14 residues. Germline V lookup: CDR1 MNHEY, CDR2 SMNVEV (reference sequence). The V and J ends lost 7 bases and 2 bases respectively, with 12 bases between them. The sequencing input was T cells isolated from PBMCs. The origin of this receptor is a human donor in good health. The chain recombines TRBV27 with TRBJ2-1; D possibly corresponds to TRBD2 (6 bases). The CDR3: CASKAGLTYNEQFF. CDR3 nucleotide sequence: TGTGCCAGCAAAGCGGGTCTTACCTACAATGAGCAGTTCTTC.